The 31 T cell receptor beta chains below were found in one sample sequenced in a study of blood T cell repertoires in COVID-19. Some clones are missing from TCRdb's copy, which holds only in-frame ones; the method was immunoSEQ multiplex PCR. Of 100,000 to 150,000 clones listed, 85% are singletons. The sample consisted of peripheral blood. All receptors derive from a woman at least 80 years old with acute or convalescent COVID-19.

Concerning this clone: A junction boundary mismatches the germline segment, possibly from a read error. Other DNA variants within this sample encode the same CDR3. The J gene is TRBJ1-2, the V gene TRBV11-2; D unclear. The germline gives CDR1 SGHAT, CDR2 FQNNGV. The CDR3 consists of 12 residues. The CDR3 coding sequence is TGTGCCAGTAGCTGGGCCGGGGATGGCTACACCTTC. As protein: CASSWAGDGYTF.

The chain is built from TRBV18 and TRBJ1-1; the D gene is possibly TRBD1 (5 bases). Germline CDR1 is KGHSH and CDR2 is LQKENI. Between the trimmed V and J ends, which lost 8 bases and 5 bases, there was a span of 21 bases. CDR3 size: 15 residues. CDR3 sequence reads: CASQIVRVGRTEAFF. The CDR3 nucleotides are TGTGCCAGCCAGATTGTCAGGGTCGGGAGGACTGAAGCTTTCTTT.

The CDR3 region has the DNA TGTGCCAGCAGCTTAGTTGGGCGACAGGGGTACCAAGAGACCCAGTACTTC. Its translation is CASSLVGRQGYQETQYF. The chain couples TRBV7-9 to TRBJ2-5, with 8 bases identical to TRBD1. The germline V gene encodes CDR1 SEHNR and CDR2 FQNEAQ (reference sequence). The CDR3 is made up of 17 amino acids. The trim removed 1 base at V and 0 bases at J, leaving 7 bases unmatched.

The CDR3 nucleotides read TGTGCCAGCAGCTCAGCAGGGGGCATCTACGAGCAGTACTTC. Translation gives CASSSAGGIYEQYF. This chain links TRBV5-5 with TRBJ2-7; 8 nucleotides line up with TRBD1. The V segment lost 3 bases and the J segment 3 bases; nucleotides outside the gene matches: 5. The CDR3 consists of 14 residues. Germline assignment: CDR1 SGHKS and CDR2 YYEKEE (reference sequence).

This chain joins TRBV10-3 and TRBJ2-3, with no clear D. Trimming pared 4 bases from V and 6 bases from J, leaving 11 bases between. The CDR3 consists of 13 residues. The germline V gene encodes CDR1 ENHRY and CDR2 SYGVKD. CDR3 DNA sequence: TGTGCCATCAGTGGGGTAAGCGCGGATACGCAGTATTTT. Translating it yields CAISGVSADTQYF.

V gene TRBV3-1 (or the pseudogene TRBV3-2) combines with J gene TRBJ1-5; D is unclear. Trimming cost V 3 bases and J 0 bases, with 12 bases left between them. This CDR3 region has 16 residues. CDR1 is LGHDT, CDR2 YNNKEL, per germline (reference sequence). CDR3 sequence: CASSHAGVYSNQPQHF. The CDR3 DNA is TGTGCCAGCAGCCATGCCGGGGTCTATAGCAATCAGCCCCAGCATTTT.

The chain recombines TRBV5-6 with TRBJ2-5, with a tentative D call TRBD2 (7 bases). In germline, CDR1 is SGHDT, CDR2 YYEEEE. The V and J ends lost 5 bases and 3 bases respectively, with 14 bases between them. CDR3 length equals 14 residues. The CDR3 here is CASSYRGGEETQYF. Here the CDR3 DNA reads TGTGCCAGCAGTTACCGCGGGGGCGAAGAGACCCAGTACTTC. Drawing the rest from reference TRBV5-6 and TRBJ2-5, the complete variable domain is DAGVTQSPTHLIKTRGQQVTLRCSPKSGHDTVSWYQQALGQGPQFIFQYYEEEERQRGNFPDRFSGHQFPNYSSELNVNALLLGDSALYLCASSYRGGEETQYFGPGTRLLVL.

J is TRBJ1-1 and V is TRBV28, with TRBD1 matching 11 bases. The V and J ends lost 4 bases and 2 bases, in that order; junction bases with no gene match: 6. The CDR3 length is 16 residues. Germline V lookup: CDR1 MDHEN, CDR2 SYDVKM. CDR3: CASSSLGQGANTEAFF. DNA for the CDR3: TGTGCCAGCAGTTCTTTAGGACAGGGGGCCAACACTGAAGCTTTCTTT.

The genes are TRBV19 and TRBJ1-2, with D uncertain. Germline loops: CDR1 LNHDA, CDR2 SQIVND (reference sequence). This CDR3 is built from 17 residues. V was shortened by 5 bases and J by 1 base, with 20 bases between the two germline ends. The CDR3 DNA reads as TGTGCCAGTAGTCGCGAGGGAAGTGGATTCCGTAACTATGGCTACACCTTC. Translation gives CASSREGSGFRNYGYTF.

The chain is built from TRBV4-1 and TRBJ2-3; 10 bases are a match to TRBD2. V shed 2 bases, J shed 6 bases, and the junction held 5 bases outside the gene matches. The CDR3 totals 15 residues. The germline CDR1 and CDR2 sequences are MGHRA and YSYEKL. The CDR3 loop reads CASSQSGGAWDTQYF. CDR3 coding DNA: TGCGCCAGCAGCCAAAGCGGGGGGGCCTGGGATACGCAGTATTTT.

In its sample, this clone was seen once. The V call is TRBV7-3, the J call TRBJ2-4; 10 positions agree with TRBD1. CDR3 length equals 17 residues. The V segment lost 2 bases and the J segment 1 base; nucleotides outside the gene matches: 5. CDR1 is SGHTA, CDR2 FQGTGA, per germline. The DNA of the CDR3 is TGTGCCAGCAGCTTAGACGGGACAGGGGAGGCCAAAAACATTCAGTACTTC. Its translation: CASSLDGTGEAKNIQYF.

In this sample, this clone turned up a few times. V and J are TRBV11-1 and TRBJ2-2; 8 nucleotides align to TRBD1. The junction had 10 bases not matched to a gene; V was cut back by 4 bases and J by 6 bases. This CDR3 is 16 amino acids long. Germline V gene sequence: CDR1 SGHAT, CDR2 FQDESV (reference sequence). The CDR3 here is CASSSIGQGGSGELFF. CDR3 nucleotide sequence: TGTGCCAGCAGCTCCATCGGACAGGGTGGGTCCGGGGAGCTGTTTTTT.

The CDR3 bases are TGTGCCAGCAGTGATCCTATATGGGAGGAGGGACCGAAAGCTAACTATGGCTACACCTTC. Its translation is CASSDPIWEEGPKANYGYTF. V is TRBV2 and J is TRBJ1-2; a weak D match, TRBD1 (5 bases). The CDR3 spans 20 residues. V lost 3 bases and J lost 0, with 26 bases in between. CDR1 SNHLY and CDR2 FYNNEI come from the germline V gene.

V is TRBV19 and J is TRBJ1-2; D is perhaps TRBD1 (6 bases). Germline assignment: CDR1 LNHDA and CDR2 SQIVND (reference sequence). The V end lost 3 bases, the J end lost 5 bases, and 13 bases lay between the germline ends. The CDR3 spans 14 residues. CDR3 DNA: TGTGCCAGTAGTATCGTACAGGGCAGATATGGCTACACCTTC. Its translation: CASSIVQGRYGYTF.

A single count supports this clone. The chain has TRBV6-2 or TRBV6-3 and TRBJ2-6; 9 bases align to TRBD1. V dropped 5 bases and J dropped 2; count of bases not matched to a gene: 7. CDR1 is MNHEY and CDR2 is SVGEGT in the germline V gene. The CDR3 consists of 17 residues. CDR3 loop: CASSPTGGETGANVLTF. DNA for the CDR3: TGTGCCAGCAGTCCGACAGGGGGAGAAACTGGGGCCAACGTCCTGACTTTC.

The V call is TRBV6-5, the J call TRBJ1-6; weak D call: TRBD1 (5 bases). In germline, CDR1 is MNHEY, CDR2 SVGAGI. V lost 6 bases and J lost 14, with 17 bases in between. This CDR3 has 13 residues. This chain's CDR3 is CASSAGSQRTLHF. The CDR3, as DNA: TGTGCCAGCAGCGCAGGGTCCCAGAGAACCCTCCACTTT.

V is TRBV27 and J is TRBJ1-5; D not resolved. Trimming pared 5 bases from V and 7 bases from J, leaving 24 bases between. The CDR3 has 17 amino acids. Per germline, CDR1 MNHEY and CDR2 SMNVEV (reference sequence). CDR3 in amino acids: CASSPDSPLSLRQPQHF. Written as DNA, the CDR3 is TGTGCCAGCAGTCCAGATAGCCCCCTCTCCTTGCGACAGCCCCAGCATTTT.

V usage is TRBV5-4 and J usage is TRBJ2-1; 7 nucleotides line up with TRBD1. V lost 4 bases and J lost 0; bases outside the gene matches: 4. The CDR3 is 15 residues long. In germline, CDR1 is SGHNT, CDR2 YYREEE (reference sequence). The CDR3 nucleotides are TGTGCCAGCAGCCCTCGACAGGGCTCCTACAATGAGCAGTTCTTC. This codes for CASSPRQGSYNEQFF.

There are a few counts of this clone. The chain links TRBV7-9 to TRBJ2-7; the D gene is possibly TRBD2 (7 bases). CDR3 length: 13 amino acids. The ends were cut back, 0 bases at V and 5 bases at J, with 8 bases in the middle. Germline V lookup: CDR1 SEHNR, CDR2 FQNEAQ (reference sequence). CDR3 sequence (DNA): TGTGCCAGCAGCTTAGCAGGGGGGGACGAGCAGTACTTC. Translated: CASSLAGGDEQYF.

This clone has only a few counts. DNA for the CDR3: TGCGCCAGCAGCTTGGACAGGGTGAGGGGCTACACCTTC. Its protein product is CASSLDRVRGYTF. The chain couples TRBV5-1 to TRBJ1-2; a possible D gene is TRBD1 (6 bases). Germline V gives CDR1 SGHRS, CDR2 YFSETQ. V was clipped by 0 bases and J by 8 bases, with 11 bases between them. CDR3 size: 13 residues.

CDR3 nucleotide sequence: TGTGCCAGCGAGACAGGGTTCCTCCAGCCCCAGCATTTT. It specifies CASETGFLQPQHF. The chain carries TRBV6-5 and TRBJ1-5, with TRBD1 matching 7 bases. Trimming took 8 bases from V and 7 from J; bases not matched to a gene: 8. The germline CDR1 and CDR2 sequences are MNHEY and SVGAGI. CDR3 length: 13 residues.

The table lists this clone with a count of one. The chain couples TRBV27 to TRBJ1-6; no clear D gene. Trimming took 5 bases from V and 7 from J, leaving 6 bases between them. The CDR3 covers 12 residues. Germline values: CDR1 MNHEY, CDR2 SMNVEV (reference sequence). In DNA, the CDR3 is TGTGCCAGCAGTGAGCGAAATTCACCCCTCCACTTT. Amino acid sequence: CASSERNSPLHF.

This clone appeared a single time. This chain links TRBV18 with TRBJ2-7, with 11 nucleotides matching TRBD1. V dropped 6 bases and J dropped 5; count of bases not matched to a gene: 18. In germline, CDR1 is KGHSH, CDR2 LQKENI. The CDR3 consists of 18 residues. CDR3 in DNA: TGTGCCAGCTCGCCAAGATCTTGGACAGGGGGCAAGGGAAACGAGCAGTACGTC. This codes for CASSPRSWTGGKGNEQYV.

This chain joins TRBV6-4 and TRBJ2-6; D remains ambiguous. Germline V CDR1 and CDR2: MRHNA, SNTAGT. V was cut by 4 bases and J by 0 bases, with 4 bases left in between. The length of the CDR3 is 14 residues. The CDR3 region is CASSAVSGANVLTF. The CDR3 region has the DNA TGTGCCAGCAGTGCAGTCTCTGGGGCCAACGTCCTGACTTTC.

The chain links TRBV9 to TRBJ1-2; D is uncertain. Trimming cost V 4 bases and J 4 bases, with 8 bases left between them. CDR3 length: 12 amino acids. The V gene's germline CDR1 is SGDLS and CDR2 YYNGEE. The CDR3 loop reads CASSRGGYGYTF. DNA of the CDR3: TGTGCCAGCAGCCGGGGTGGCTATGGCTACACCTTC.

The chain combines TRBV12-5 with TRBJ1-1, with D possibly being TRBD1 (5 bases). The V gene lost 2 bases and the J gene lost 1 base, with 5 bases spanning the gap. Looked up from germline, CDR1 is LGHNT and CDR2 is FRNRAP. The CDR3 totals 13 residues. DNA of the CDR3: TGTGCTAGTGGTTTGAGGGGGAACACTGAAGCTTTCTTT. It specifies CASGLRGNTEAFF. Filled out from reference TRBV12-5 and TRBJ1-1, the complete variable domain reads DARVTQTPRHKVTEMGQEVTMRCQPILGHNTVFWYRQTMMQGLELLAYFRNRAPLDDSGMPKDRFSAEMPDATLATLKIQPSEPRDSAVYFCASGLRGNTEAFFGQGTRLTVV.

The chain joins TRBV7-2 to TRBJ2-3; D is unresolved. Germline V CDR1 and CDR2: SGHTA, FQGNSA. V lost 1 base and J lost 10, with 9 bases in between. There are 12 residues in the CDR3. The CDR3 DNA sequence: TGTGCCAGCAGCTTAGTCGGTCTCGCGCAGTATTTT. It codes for CASSLVGLAQYF.

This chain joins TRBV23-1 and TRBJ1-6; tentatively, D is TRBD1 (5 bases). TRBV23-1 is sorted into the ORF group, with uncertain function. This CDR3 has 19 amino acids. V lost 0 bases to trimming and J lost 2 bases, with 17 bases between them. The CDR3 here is CASSQSALGGSAYNSPLHF. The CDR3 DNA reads TGCGCCAGCAGTCAATCCGCCCTGGGGGGTAGCGCCTATAATTCACCCCTCCACTTT.

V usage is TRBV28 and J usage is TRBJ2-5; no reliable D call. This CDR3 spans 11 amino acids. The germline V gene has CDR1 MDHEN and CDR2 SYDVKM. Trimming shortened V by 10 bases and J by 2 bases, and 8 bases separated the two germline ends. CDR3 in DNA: TGTGCCACAGACGGGCAAGAGACCCAGTACTTC. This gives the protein CATDGQETQYF. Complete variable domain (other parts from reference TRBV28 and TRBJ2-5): DVKVTQSSRYLVKRTGEKVFLECVQDMDHENMFWYRQDPGLGLRLIYFSYDVKMKEKGDIPEGYSVSREKKERFSLILESASTNQTSMYLCATDGQETQYFGPGTRLLVL.

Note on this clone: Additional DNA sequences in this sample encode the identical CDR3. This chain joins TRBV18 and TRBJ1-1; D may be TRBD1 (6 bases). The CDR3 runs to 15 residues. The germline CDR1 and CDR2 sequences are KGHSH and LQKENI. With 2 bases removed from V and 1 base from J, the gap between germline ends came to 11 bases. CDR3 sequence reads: CASSPGVGGNTEAFF. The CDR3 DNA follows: TGTGCCAGCTCACCAGGGGTAGGGGGGAACACTGAAGCTTTCTTT.

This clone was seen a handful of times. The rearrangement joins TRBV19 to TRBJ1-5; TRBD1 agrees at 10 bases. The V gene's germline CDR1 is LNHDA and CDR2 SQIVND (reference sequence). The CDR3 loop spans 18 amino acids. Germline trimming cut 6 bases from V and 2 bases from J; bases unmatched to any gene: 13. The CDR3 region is CASSRSDRGLLGNQPQHF. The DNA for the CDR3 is TGTGCCAGTAGCAGATCAGACAGGGGGCTGCTCGGCAATCAGCCCCAGCATTTT.